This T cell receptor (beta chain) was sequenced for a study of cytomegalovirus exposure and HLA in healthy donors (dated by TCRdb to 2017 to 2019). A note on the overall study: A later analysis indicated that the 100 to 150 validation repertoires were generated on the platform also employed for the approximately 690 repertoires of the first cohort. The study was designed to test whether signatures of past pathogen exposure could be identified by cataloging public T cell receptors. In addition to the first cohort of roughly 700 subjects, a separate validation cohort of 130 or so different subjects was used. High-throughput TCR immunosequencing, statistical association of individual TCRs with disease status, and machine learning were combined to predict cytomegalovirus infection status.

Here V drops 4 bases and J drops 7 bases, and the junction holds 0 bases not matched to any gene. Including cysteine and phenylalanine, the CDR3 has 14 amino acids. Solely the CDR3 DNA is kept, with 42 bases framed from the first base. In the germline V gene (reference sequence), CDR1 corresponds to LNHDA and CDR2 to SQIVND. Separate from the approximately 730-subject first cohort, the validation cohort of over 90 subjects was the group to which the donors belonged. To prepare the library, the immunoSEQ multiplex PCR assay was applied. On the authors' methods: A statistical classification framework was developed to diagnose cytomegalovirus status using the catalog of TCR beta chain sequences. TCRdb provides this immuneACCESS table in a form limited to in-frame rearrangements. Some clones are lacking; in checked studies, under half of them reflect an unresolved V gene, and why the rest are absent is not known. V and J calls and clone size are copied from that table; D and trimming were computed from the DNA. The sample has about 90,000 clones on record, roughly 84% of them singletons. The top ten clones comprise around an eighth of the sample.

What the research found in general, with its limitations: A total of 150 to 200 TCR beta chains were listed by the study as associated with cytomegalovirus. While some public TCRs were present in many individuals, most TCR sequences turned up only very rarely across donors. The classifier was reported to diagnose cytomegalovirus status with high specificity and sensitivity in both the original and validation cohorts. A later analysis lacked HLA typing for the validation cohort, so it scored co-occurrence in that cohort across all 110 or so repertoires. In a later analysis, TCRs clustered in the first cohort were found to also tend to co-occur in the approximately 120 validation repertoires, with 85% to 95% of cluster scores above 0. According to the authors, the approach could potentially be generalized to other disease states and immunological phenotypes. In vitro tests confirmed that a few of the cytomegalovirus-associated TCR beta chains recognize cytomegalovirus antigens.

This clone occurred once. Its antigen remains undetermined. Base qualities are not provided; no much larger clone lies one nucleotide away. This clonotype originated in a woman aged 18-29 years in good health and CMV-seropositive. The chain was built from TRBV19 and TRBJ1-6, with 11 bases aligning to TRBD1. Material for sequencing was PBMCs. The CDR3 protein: CASSRTGGNSPLHF. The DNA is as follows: TGTGCCAGTAGTAGGACAGGGGGCAATTCACCCCTCCACTTT.